The 32 T cell receptor beta chains in this list originate from one sample, sequenced in a study of cytomegalovirus exposure and HLA in healthy donors (dated by TCRdb to 2016 to 2017). Library preparation was by the immunoSEQ multiplex PCR assay. For the multiplex PCR, a mixture combining 60 forward primers for TCR Vbeta segments and 13 reverse primers for TCR Jbeta segments was used. TCRdb retrieved this table from immuneACCESS and kept in-frame rearrangements only. Not all clones are present; in checked studies, unresolved V genes account for under half, and no reason is known for the remainder. Across this sample there are roughly 120,000 clones, with 74% seen only once. The top ten hold about 4% of the sample. Specimen: PBMCs. These receptors were collected from a woman aged 45 to 65 in good health and CMV-seropositive.

This rearrangement joins TRBV9 to TRBJ2-5; the match to TRBD2 covers 16 bases. The CDR3 sequence is 18 residues long. Germline V gene data show CDR1 as SGDLS and CDR2 as YYNGEE. Trimming removed 3 bases from V and 5 bases from J; junction bases left unmatched: 10. The DNA of the CDR3 is TGTGCCAGCAGCGGACCCGGGACTAGCGGGGGGGCCCGGGAGACCCAGTACTTC. It encodes CASSGPGTSGGARETQYF.

This clone was picked up a small number of times. V is TRBV18 and J is TRBJ1-6; 7 bases align to TRBD1. The length of the CDR3 is 16 residues. Trimming cost V 3 bases and J 6 bases; bases outside gene matches: 8. The germline CDR1 and CDR2 sequences are KGHSH and LQKENI. The CDR3 DNA sequence: TGTGCCAGCTCACCGACAGGGTCGTTCTCTAATTCACCCCTCCACTTT. Translation: CASSPTGSFSNSPLHF.

On this clone: Germline and junction disagree at one end, which may indicate a read error. V is TRBV19 and J is TRBJ2-3; D ambiguous. Germline V gene data show CDR1 as LNHDA and CDR2 as SQIVND (reference sequence). The CDR3 runs 13 residues. The CDR3 DNA sequence: TGTGCCAGTAGCGGAGAAAGCACAAATACGCAGTATTTT. This translates into CASSGESTNTQYF.

This clone was seen only once. This specimen includes other DNA sequences encoding the same CDR3. This sequence joins TRBV11-3 and TRBJ2-5; 8 bases fit TRBD1. The CDR3 length is 17 residues. The trim removed 1 base at V and 3 bases at J, leaving 10 bases unmatched. Germline loops: CDR1 SGHNT, CDR2 YENEEA. The CDR3 spells CASSLAGGPHQKETQYF. CDR3 in DNA: TGTGCCAGCAGCTTAGCAGGGGGCCCACATCAGAAAGAGACCCAGTACTTC.

The V gene is TRBV29-1, the J gene TRBJ1-6; TRBD1 matches 9 bases. This CDR3 is built from 13 residues. V lost 6 bases to trimming and J lost 5 bases; unmatched junction nucleotides: 2. The germline gives CDR1 SQVTM, CDR2 ANQGSEA. CDR3 DNA: TGCAGCGTAAGGACAGGGGATAATTCACCCCTCCACTTT. Its translation is CSVRTGDNSPLHF.

The V gene is TRBV19, the J gene TRBJ2-5, with TRBD2 as a possible D gene (5 bases). Trimming pared 3 bases from V and 5 bases from J, leaving 13 bases between. The germline CDR1 and CDR2 sequences are LNHDA and SQIVND (reference sequence). CDR3 length: 14 amino acids. The CDR3 spells CASSILGGRETQYF. CDR3 nucleotide sequence: TGTGCCAGTAGTATCCTTGGCGGGCGGGAGACCCAGTACTTC.

This clone was seen just once. The chain carries TRBV6-5 and TRBJ2-1, with a possible D match to TRBD1 (6 bases). The CDR3 contains 15 residues. V was pared by 3 bases and J by 8 bases, with 17 bases between. The germline CDR1 and CDR2 sequences are MNHEY and SVGAGI. The CDR3 DNA is TGTGCCAGCAGTTATAGTCAGGGGCCTGCGTATGAGCAGTTCTTC. As protein: CASSYSQGPAYEQFF.

This clone has just a few counts. The V gene is TRBV7-9, the J gene TRBJ1-3; 7 nucleotides agree with TRBD1. Trimming cost V 4 bases and J 6 bases; bases outside gene matches: 3. CDR3 size: 13 residues. Germline assignment: CDR1 SEHNR and CDR2 FQNEAQ (reference sequence). For the CDR3, the DNA is TGTGCCAGCAGCTCAACAGGGGCAAACACCATATATTTT. It codes for CASSSTGANTIYF.

This clone was recorded only once. The CDR3 sequence: CASSSGGAADTQYF. As DNA, the CDR3 is TGCGCCAGCAGCAGCGGGGGGGCAGCAGATACGCAGTATTTT. The chain employs TRBV4-1 and TRBJ2-3; 10 nucleotides match TRBD2. V lost 5 bases, J lost 4 bases, and 3 bases stayed unmatched. The CDR3 has 14 residues. Germline V gene data show CDR1 as MGHRA and CDR2 as YSYEKL.

The count of this clone is one. This sequence joins TRBV7-2 and TRBJ1-3; D not resolved. Germline V gene data show CDR1 as SGHTA and CDR2 as FQGNSA. The CDR3 totals 14 residues. V was pared by 2 bases and J by 0 bases, with 5 bases between. The CDR3 is CASSLSYSGNTIYF. CDR3 bases: TGTGCCAGCAGCTTATCGTACTCTGGAAACACCATATATTTT.

This clone was seen only once. Its ends do not fully match the called genes, so a read error is possible. Other DNA sequences from this sample encode an identical CDR3 as well. CDR3 coding DNA: TGTGCCAGCAGCGTAGCTGGGGAGTATAATTCACCCCTCCACTTC. This gives the protein CASSVAGEYNSPLHF. The chain has TRBV9 and TRBJ1-6; the D is unclear. Germline CDR1 SGDLS, CDR2 YYNGEE. The CDR3 extends over 15 amino acids.

The chain employs TRBV15 and TRBJ2-5, with 12 bases identical to TRBD2. CDR1 and CDR2 from the germline V gene are LNHNV and YYDKDF (reference sequence). The CDR3 extends over 18 amino acids. The V gene end was trimmed by 2 bases and the J gene end by 1 base; junction bases not matched to a gene: 8. CDR3 nucleotides: TGTGCCACCAGCAGACCCCGAAGGACTAGCGGGGTCCAAGAGACCCAGTACTTC. Translated, it gives CATSRPRRTSGVQETQYF. The full variable domain, its missing parts supplied by reference TRBV15 and TRBJ2-5, is DAMVIQNPRYQVTQFGKPVTLSCSQTLNHNVMYWYQQKSSQAPKLLFHYYDKDFNNEADTPDNFQSRRPNTSFCFLDIRSPGLGDTAMYLCATSRPRRTSGVQETQYFGPGTRLLVL.

This chain joins TRBV5-6 and TRBJ2-1; D perhaps matches TRBD1 (6 bases). Trimming stripped 4 bases from V and 0 bases from J, with 14 bases between. There are 16 residues in the CDR3. Germline loops: CDR1 SGHDT, CDR2 YYEEEE. The CDR3 loop reads CASSSRDTYSYNEQFF. CDR3 DNA sequence: TGTGCCAGCAGCAGCCGGGACACGTACTCCTACAATGAGCAGTTCTTC.

The CDR3 DNA reads TGTGCCAGCAGCCCTGGACAGGGGGCCATGATCTCTGGAAACACCATATATTTT. The encoded protein is CASSPGQGAMISGNTIYF. The gene calls are TRBV7-2 and TRBJ1-3, with 11 bases identical to TRBD1. V was clipped by 5 bases and J by 0 bases; unmatched bases: 9. Germline lookup yields CDR1 SGHTA and CDR2 FQGNSA. This CDR3 has 18 amino acids.

The J gene is TRBJ2-7, the V gene TRBV29-1, with 10 positions matching TRBD1. J was trimmed by 0 bases and V by 6 bases; bases with no gene match: 8. The CDR3 has 15 residues. The V gene's germline CDR1 is SQVTM and CDR2 ANQGSEA. For the CDR3, the DNA is TGCAGCGTCGCCCGGGACAGGGGCCACTCCTACGAGCAGTACTTC. Translating it yields CSVARDRGHSYEQYF.

This chain joins TRBV7-9 and TRBJ1-4; D possibly corresponds to TRBD1 (5 bases). The germline V gene encodes CDR1 SEHNR and CDR2 FQNEAQ (reference sequence). The CDR3 spans 14 residues. V was shortened by 2 bases and J by 8 bases, with 12 bases between the two germline ends. CDR3 in DNA: TGTGCCAGCAGCTTACTAACAGGTGCCGAAAAACTGTTTTTT. This gives the protein CASSLLTGAEKLFF.

The chain employs TRBV7-3 and TRBJ2-1; 7 nucleotides line up with TRBD1. The V gene end was trimmed by 6 bases and the J gene end by 5 bases; junction bases not matched to a gene: 4. The CDR3 has 13 amino acids. CDR1 and CDR2 (germline): SGHTA, FQGTGA. In DNA form, the CDR3 reads TGTGCCAGCAGTCAAACAGGGGACAATGAGCAGTTCTTC. Its protein product is CASSQTGDNEQFF.

The rearrangement uses TRBV27 and TRBJ1-4; D is undetermined. This CDR3 is 15 amino acids long. Germline-derived CDR1 and CDR2 are MNHEY and SMNVEV (reference sequence). Trimming left V 0 bases short and J 7 bases short, with 12 bases between. The CDR3 sequence: CASSLSAAAPEKLFF. In DNA, the CDR3 is TGTGCCAGCAGTTTATCGGCGGCAGCCCCTGAAAAACTGTTTTTT. Variable domain in full (rest from reference TRBV27 and TRBJ1-4): EAQVTQNPRYLITVTGKKLTVTCSQNMNHEYMSWYRQDPGLGLRQIYYSMNVEVTDKGDVPEGYKVSRKEKRNFPLILESPSPNQTSLYFCASSLSAAAPEKLFFGSGTQLSVL.

The CDR3 nucleotides read TGTGCCAGCAGCTTAGACTACCGGGATACGCAGTATTTT. It specifies CASSLDYRDTQYF. The chain is built from TRBV11-2 and TRBJ2-3; D unclear. Trimming pared 0 bases from V and 6 bases from J, leaving 7 bases between. Germline CDR1 and CDR2: SGHAT and FQNNGV. The CDR3 runs 13 residues.

The chain employs TRBV10-1 and TRBJ2-7, with D possibly being TRBD2 (6 bases). The germline V and J ends were trimmed by 2 bases and 7 bases, with 15 bases remaining between them. In germline, CDR1 is WNHNN, CDR2 SYGVQD (reference sequence). The CDR3 covers 14 residues. The DNA of the CDR3 is TGCGCCAGCAGTGAGCGGTCCCCCGGAGGGGAGCAGTACTTC. Its protein is CASSERSPGGEQYF.

This clone occurred a few times. Other DNA variants within this sample encode the same CDR3. The V gene is TRBV18, the J gene TRBJ2-3; D might be TRBD1 (5 bases). Trimming shortened V by 1 base and J by 5 bases, and 10 bases separated the two germline ends. CDR1 KGHSH and CDR2 LQKENI come from the germline V gene. This CDR3 region has 14 residues. CDR3 sequence reads: CASSPRIREDTQYF. The CDR3, as DNA: TGTGCCAGCTCACCACGAATCAGGGAAGATACGCAGTATTTT.

The rearrangement joins TRBV5-1 to TRBJ2-3, with TRBD1 identical over 8 bases. This CDR3 has 15 amino acids. V lost 4 bases to trimming and J lost 4 bases; unmatched junction nucleotides: 8. The V gene's germline CDR1 is SGHRS and CDR2 YFSETQ. The CDR3 coding sequence is TGCGCCAGCAGCGGAGCGACAGGGGTGGCAGATACGCAGTATTTT. Translated, it gives CASSGATGVADTQYF.

J is TRBJ1-5 and V is TRBV2; D possibly corresponds to TRBD1 (5 bases). The V gene's germline CDR1 is SNHLY and CDR2 FYNNEI. The CDR3 extends over 13 amino acids. V dropped 11 bases and J dropped 9 bases, with 20 bases sitting between them. DNA for the CDR3: TGTGCCGACGCGGAACTACGCGGGGGGCCCCAGCATTTT. Translating it yields CADAELRGGPQHF.

The rearrangement links TRBV7-9 to TRBJ2-7, with D possibly TRBD2 on 5 matching bases. CDR3 length: 15 amino acids. Trimming left V 1 base short and J 5 bases short, with 15 bases between. The germline V gene encodes CDR1 SEHNR and CDR2 FQNEAQ (reference sequence). DNA for the CDR3: TGTGCCAGCAGCTTAGGACTACCGGGAATGAACGAGCAGTACTTC. Protein sequence: CASSLGLPGMNEQYF.

The table lists this clone with a few counts. The V and J genes are TRBV15 and TRBJ2-7, with 10 nucleotides matching TRBD1. The J segment lost 4 bases and the V segment lost 8 bases, leaving 8 bases of the junction unmatched. The CDR3 covers 14 residues. Germline CDR1 reads LNHNV; CDR2 reads YYDKDF (reference sequence). The CDR3 spells CATGYGDRGYEQYF. The CDR3 DNA reads as TGTGCCACCGGATATGGGGACAGGGGTTACGAGCAGTACTTC.

The rearrangement joins TRBV19 to TRBJ1-5; TRBD1 matches at 7 bases. V was clipped by 5 bases and J by 8 bases; unmatched bases: 6. In germline, CDR1 is LNHDA, CDR2 SQIVND (reference sequence). This CDR3 is 13 amino acids long. For the CDR3, the DNA is TGTGCCAGTAGTCGGGACAGCGCCAAGCCCCAGCATTTT. Translated: CASSRDSAKPQHF.

This clone was observed once. The rearrangement uses TRBV27 and TRBJ1-6; 7 bases match TRBD1. Unmatched junction bases numbered 21, after V lost 9 bases and J lost 10 bases. The germline V gene has CDR1 MNHEY and CDR2 SMNVEV (reference sequence). CDR3 length: 17 residues. The CDR3 sequence: CASSPGQMPMNESPLHF. CDR3 sequence (DNA): TGTGCCAGTTCACCGGGACAGATGCCCATGAATGAATCACCCCTCCACTTT.

This sequence joins TRBV5-4 and TRBJ2-1; unclear D gene. Germline V lookup: CDR1 SGHNT, CDR2 YYREEE (reference sequence). The CDR3 totals 15 residues. V gave up 4 bases and J gave up 1 base, with 12 bases separating them. The CDR3 reads CASSPGYISYNEQFF. The CDR3 nucleotides are TGTGCCAGCAGCCCCGGTTATATTTCCTACAATGAGCAGTTCTTC.

This clone was observed a handful of times. This chain uses TRBV6-6 with TRBJ2-1, with D hard to call. This CDR3 has 10 residues. V was trimmed by 4 bases and J by 14 bases, leaving 9 bases between them. CDR1 and CDR2 (germline): MNHNY, SVGAGI (reference sequence). The CDR3 coding sequence is TGTGCCAGCAGTTCGATAACAGAGTTCTTC. Translating it yields CASSSITEFF.

This clone was counted once. This rearrangement joins TRBV19 to TRBJ1-1; 7 bases are shared with TRBD1. The germline CDR1 and CDR2 sequences are LNHDA and SQIVND (reference sequence). V shed 4 bases and J 8 bases; nucleotides not matched to a gene: 4. CDR3 length: 12 residues. CDR3 loop: CASSRGQVEAFF. DNA of the CDR3: TGTGCCAGTAGTAGAGGACAGGTAGAAGCTTTCTTT.

This clone was recorded a few times. The chain combines TRBV7-8 with TRBJ2-7; possible D gene TRBD1, 5 bases. Trimming left V 2 bases short and J 5 bases short, with 25 bases between. The length of the CDR3 is 18 residues. Germline V CDR1 and CDR2: SGHVS, FQNEAQ. In DNA form, the CDR3 reads TGTGCCAGCAGCTTATTTCAGAGTAGGGCAAGGGGTTCCAACGAGCAGTACTTC. It codes for CASSLFQSRARGSNEQYF.

The chain combines TRBV2 with TRBJ1-1; 7 positions match TRBD1. V trimming: 9 bases; J trimming: 1 base; junction bases outside the gene matches: 5. The CDR3 contains 13 residues. Germline CDR1 is SNHLY and CDR2 is FYNNEI. CDR3 in amino acids: CARQNRGNTEAFF. The CDR3 DNA reads TGTGCCAGACAGAACAGGGGGAACACTGAAGCTTTCTTT.